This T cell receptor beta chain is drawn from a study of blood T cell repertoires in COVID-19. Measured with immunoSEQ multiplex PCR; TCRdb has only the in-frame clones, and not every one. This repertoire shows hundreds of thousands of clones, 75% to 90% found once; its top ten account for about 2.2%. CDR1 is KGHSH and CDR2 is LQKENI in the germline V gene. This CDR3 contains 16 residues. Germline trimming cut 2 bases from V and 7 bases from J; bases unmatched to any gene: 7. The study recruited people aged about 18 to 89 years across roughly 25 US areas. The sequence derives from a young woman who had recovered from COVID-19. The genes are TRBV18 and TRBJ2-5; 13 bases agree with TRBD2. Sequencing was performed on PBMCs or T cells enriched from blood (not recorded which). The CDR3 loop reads CASSPGLAGVARTQYF. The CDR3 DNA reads TGTGCCAGCTCACCAGGACTAGCGGGGGTCGCGAGGACCCAGTACTTC.